One sample yielded the 27 T cell receptor beta chains listed below, sequenced in a study of T cell clonality in common variable immunodeficiency. Clones were read by immunoSEQ multiplex PCR, and TCRdb kept only the in-frame ones, dropping some. The repertoire consists of about 52,000 clones, none detected only once. The source material was peripheral blood mononuclear cells. These TCRs come from a person aged 18-70 years in good health.

The table lists this clone with many counts. Sequencing ends 3 residues short of the CDR3 end; the germline J gene provides the rest. The rearrangement joins TRBV20-1 to TRBJ2-7, with a weak D call TRBD1 (5 bases). Trimming pared 7 bases from V and 2 bases from J, leaving 15 bases between. This CDR3 is built from 13 residues. Germline-derived CDR1 and CDR2 are DFQATT and SNEGSKA (reference sequence). The CDR3 loop is CSGPRQLTYEQYF. CDR3 DNA (partial): TGCAGTGGCCCCCGACAGTTAACCTACGAG.

There are many counts of this clone. With the read ending 3 residues before the CDR3 end, the germline J gene is used to fill in that end. V usage is TRBV29-1 and J usage is TRBJ1-2, with D possibly being TRBD1 (6 bases). The germline V gene encodes CDR1 SQVTM and CDR2 ANQGSEA. Trimming removed 2 bases from V and 7 bases from J, with 11 bases in between. CDR3 length: 12 residues. The CDR3 sequence is CSVETGYGGYTF. The CDR3 DNA, read in part, is TGCAGCGTTGAAACAGGGTACGGTGGC.

This clone was recorded at least ten times. The read finishes 3 residues shy of the CDR3 end, and the germline J gene is used to complete it. The J gene is TRBJ2-7, the V gene TRBV2; TRBD2 is a possible D gene (5 bases). V lost 3 bases and J lost 2, with 11 bases in between. Germline values: CDR1 SNHLY, CDR2 FYNNEI. This CDR3 has 14 residues. The part of the CDR3 DNA that was read is TGTGCCAGCAGTGACGGGGATAGGGCCTACGAG. Translation gives CASSDGDRAYE. The full CDR3 protein reads CASSDGDRAYEQYF. The full variable domain, completed using reference TRBV2 and TRBJ2-7, is EPEVTQTPSHQVTQMGQEVILRCVPISNHLYFYWYRQILGQKVEFLVSFYNNEISEKSEIFDDQFSVERPDGSNFTLKIRSTKLEDSAMYFCASSDGDRAYEQYFGPGTRLTVT.

This clone appeared many times. The CDR3 end falls 3 residues outside the read, so it is completed with the germline J gene. In the same sample, other DNA sequences code for this CDR3. The chain combines TRBV18 with TRBJ1-6, with 9 bases matching TRBD1. The CDR3 is made up of 14 amino acids. CDR1 is KGHSH, CDR2 LQKENI, per germline. V was clipped by 6 bases and J by 5 bases; unmatched bases: 2. CDR3 bases read: TGTGCCAGCTCCGGGACAGGGAATAATTCACCC. It is translated as CASSGTGNNSP. The CDR3 in its entirety is CASSGTGNNSPLHF.

This clone has a count of ten or more. The CDR3 is cut off 3 residues early in the read; its end comes from the germline J gene. V and J are TRBV20-1 and TRBJ2-1, with a tentative D call TRBD2 (8 bases). The CDR3 loop spans 21 amino acids. V lost 1 base to trimming and J lost 5 bases, with 33 bases between them. Germline V gene lookup returns CDR1 DFQATT and CDR2 SNEGSKA (reference sequence). The DNA read from the CDR3 is TGCAGTGCTAGAGCGAGGTTCGGGGGGGGGTCTAGAATTAGGGGGCACAATGAG. Translated: CSARARFGGGSRIRGHNE. The whole CDR3 sequence reads CSARARFGGGSRIRGHNEQFF.

This clone was counted ten times or more. The read halts 3 residues ahead of the CDR3 end, with the missing end drawn from the germline J gene. J is TRBJ2-7 and V is TRBV30; D unresolved. Trimming cost V 0 bases and J 5 bases, with 8 bases left between them. The CDR3 has 12 amino acids. Per the germline V gene, CDR1 is GTSNPN and CDR2 is SVGIG (reference sequence). The CDR3 sequence is CAWSVSADEQYF. Partial CDR3 DNA: TGTGCCTGGAGTGTAAGTGCGGACGAG. Together with reference TRBV30 and TRBJ2-7, the CDR3 gives the full variable domain: SQTIHQWPATLVQPVGSPLSLECTVEGTSNPNLYWYRQAAGRGLQLLFYSVGIGQISSEVPQNLSASRPQDRQFILSSKKLLLSDSGFYLCAWSVSADEQYFGPGTRLTVT.

This clone occurred many times. Read sequence stops 3 residues before the CDR3 end, and the germline J gene provides the missing end. The chain uses TRBV20-1 and TRBJ2-3, with 7 bases that match TRBD2. Trimming removed 6 bases from V and 1 base from J; junction bases left unmatched: 10. The CDR3 loop spans 15 amino acids. Germline V lookup: CDR1 DFQATT, CDR2 SNEGSKA (reference sequence). The CDR3 reads CSAGRGGGGTDTQYF. The covered CDR3 bases are TGCAGTGCAGGGAGGGGTGGGGGGGGCACAGATACG.

Many counts were recorded for this clone. CDR3 loop: CSAQGTFTDTQYF. The DNA read from the CDR3 is TGCAGTGCCCAGGGGACATTCACAGATACG. V gene TRBV20-1 combines with J gene TRBJ2-3; D perhaps matches TRBD1 (6 bases). The read ends 3 residues shy of where the CDR3 ends; the end is completed using the germline J gene. Germline assignment: CDR1 DFQATT and CDR2 SNEGSKA (reference sequence). The CDR3 has 13 residues. Trimming left V 6 bases short and J 2 bases short, with 12 bases between.

Ten or more counts support this clone. With the read ending 3 residues before the CDR3 end, the germline J gene is used to fill in that end. The chain joins TRBV23-1 to TRBJ2-2; D is possibly TRBD1 (5 bases). TRBV23-1 is known as an ORF, though its function is uncertain. V dropped 1 base and J dropped 0 bases, with 9 bases sitting between them. This CDR3 comprises 16 residues. The CDR3: CASSQCQGANTGELFF. The CDR3 DNA, read in part, is TGCGCCAGCAGTCAATGTCAAGGGGCGAACACCGGGGAG.

This clone came up many times. The read ends 3 residues early relative to the CDR3; the germline J gene fills the gap. The chain employs TRBV2 and TRBJ2-3; 9 bases align to TRBD2. The J segment lost 4 bases and the V segment lost 3 bases, leaving 11 bases of the junction unmatched. The germline CDR1 and CDR2 sequences are SNHLY and FYNNEI. The CDR3 extends over 17 amino acids. This CDR3 is CASSDTISGSLSDTQYF. CDR3 DNA (partial): TGTGCCAGCAGTGATACGATTAGCGGGAGCTTGTCAGATACG.

This clone has a count of ten or more. The missing CDR3 end, 3 residues past where the read stops, is filled in from the germline J gene. This sequence joins TRBV7-3 and TRBJ2-5, with 12 bases fitting TRBD2. Germline CDR1 and CDR2: SGHTA and FQGTGA. J was trimmed by 5 bases and V by 5 bases; bases with no gene match: 6. This CDR3 has 15 amino acids. The CDR3 sequence: CASSAGLAGSETQYF. The sequenced part of the CDR3 DNA is TGTGCCAGCAGCGCGGGACTAGCGGGTAGTGAGACC.

This clone was counted many times. The CDR3 extends 3 residues past the end of the read, so its final part is completed from the germline J gene. The rearrangement joins TRBV20-1 to TRBJ2-7; 11 bases fit TRBD1. The V gene's germline CDR1 is DFQATT and CDR2 SNEGSKA (reference sequence). This CDR3 is built from 13 residues. After removal of 8 bases from V and 5 bases from J, the junction contained 8 bases not matched to a gene. CDR3 DNA, as far as it was read: TGCAGTTCGGCGGACAGGGGGCAGCACGAG. It encodes CSSADRGQHE. The CDR3, in full, reads CSSADRGQHEQYF.

This clone showed up many times. The CDR3 end falls 3 residues outside the read, so it is completed with the germline J gene. The chain joins TRBV9 to TRBJ1-2; D not resolved. The CDR3 length is 15 residues. V gave up 2 bases and J gave up 2 bases, with 13 bases separating them. Germline loops: CDR1 SGDLS, CDR2 YYNGEE. The CDR3 sequence: CASSVRQSSNYGYTF. The sequenced part of the CDR3 DNA is TGTGCCAGCAGCGTCAGGCAGAGTTCCAACTATGGC. Full variable domain (missing parts from reference TRBV9 and TRBJ1-2): DSGVTQTPKHLITATGQRVTLRCSPRSGDLSVYWYQQSLDQGLQFLIQYYNGEERAKGNILERFSAQQFPDLHSELNLSSLELGDSALYFCASSVRQSSNYGYTFGSGTRLTVV.

This clone was seen repeatedly, ten times or more. The read finishes 3 residues shy of the CDR3 end, and the germline J gene is used to complete it. This chain links TRBV5-6 with TRBJ2-1; unclear D gene. Germline V gene lookup returns CDR1 SGHDT and CDR2 YYEEEE. The CDR3 sequence is 15 residues long. The V end lost 0 bases, the J end lost 1 base, and 8 bases lay between the germline ends. The covered CDR3 bases are TGTGCCAGCAGCTTGGTAGAGATTTCCTACAATGAG. This translates into CASSLVEISYNE. The whole CDR3 protein reads CASSLVEISYNEQFF.

This clone was counted at least ten times. The DNA ends 3 residues before the CDR3 does, and the rest of the CDR3 is filled in from the germline J gene. The J gene is TRBJ1-4, the V gene TRBV19; possible D gene TRBD1, 5 bases. The V end was cut by 7 bases, the J end by 4 bases, with 22 bases between. Germline CDR1 and CDR2: LNHDA and SQIVND (reference sequence). The CDR3 runs to 17 residues. The CDR3 loop is CASIKSPGDGLNEKLFF. CDR3 DNA, as far as it was read: TGTGCCAGTATCAAATCCCCGGGGGACGGTCTTAATGAAAAA.

In regard to this clone: The read stops 3 residues short of the end of the CDR3; the missing end is completed from the germline J gene. The chain links TRBV30 to TRBJ1-3, with 9 bases that match TRBD1. With V trimmed by 5 bases and J by 0 bases, 11 bases remained unmatched. The germline V gene encodes CDR1 GTSNPN and CDR2 SVGIG (reference sequence). The CDR3 runs to 17 residues. CDR3 bases read: TGTGCCTGGGGCCGGGACAGGGTTTCGGCCTCTGGAAACACC. It translates to CAWGRDRVSASGNT. The full CDR3 is CAWGRDRVSASGNTIYF.

This clone has at least ten counts. Coverage ceases 3 residues before the CDR3 finishes, and the germline J gene fills in the end. The V and J genes are TRBV20-1 and TRBJ1-6, with TRBD1 matching over 9 bases. Germline V gives CDR1 DFQATT, CDR2 SNEGSKA (reference sequence). There are 17 residues in the CDR3. The ends lost 1 base at V and 7 bases at J; junction bases unmatched: 11. The covered CDR3 bases are TGCAGTGCTAGAGTTGGCCCGGGACAGGGTGGAAATTCACCC. This encodes CSARVGPGQGGNSP. The CDR3 reads in full as CSARVGPGQGGNSPLHF.

This clone was counted at least ten times. Read data end 3 residues before the CDR3 end; the end is taken from the germline J gene. This chain uses TRBV7-9 with TRBJ1-2; unclear D gene. This CDR3 is built from 12 residues. Germline CDR1 reads SEHNR; CDR2 reads FQNEAQ (reference sequence). This CDR3 is CASSLVQASYTF. The CDR3 bases that were read are TGTGCCAGCAGCTTGGTGCAGGCCAGC.

In its sample, this clone was seen many times. The missing CDR3 end, 3 residues past where the read stops, is filled in from the germline J gene. The rearrangement uses TRBV29-1 and TRBJ1-1; D possibly corresponds to TRBD1 (5 bases). V lost 4 bases and J 4 bases, leaving 13 bases between the germline ends. This CDR3 is 13 amino acids long. The germline V gene has CDR1 SQVTM and CDR2 ANQGSEA. CDR3 in amino acids: CSVVRDPSTEAFF. The DNA read from the CDR3 is TGCAGCGTTGTCAGGGATCCCAGCACTGAA.

There are many counts of this clone. The CDR3 extends 3 residues past the end of the read, so its final part is completed from the germline J gene. V and J are TRBV28 and TRBJ2-2, with TRBD2 as a possible D gene (5 bases). The CDR3 has 16 amino acids. CDR1 is MDHEN and CDR2 is SYDVKM in the germline V gene. The V gene lost 3 bases and the J gene lost 0 bases, with 11 bases spanning the gap. The CDR3 sequence is CASSLWTRANTGELFF. CDR3 DNA, as far as it was read: TGTGCCAGCAGTTTGTGGACTCGCGCGAACACCGGGGAG.

This clone appeared many times. With the read ending 3 residues before the CDR3 end, the germline J gene is used to fill in that end. V is TRBV7-9 and J is TRBJ1-4; D might be TRBD1 (6 bases). Germline CDR1 and CDR2: SEHNR and FQNEAQ (reference sequence). V dropped 5 bases and J dropped 7 bases, with 14 bases sitting between them. The CDR3 is 14 residues long. The part of the CDR3 DNA that was read is TGTGCCAGCAGCGGAACAGGGATAGCTGAAAAA. Protein product: CASSGTGIAEK. The whole CDR3 region reads CASSGTGIAEKLFF.

This clone has a count of ten or more. Read sequence stops 3 residues before the CDR3 end, and the germline J gene provides the missing end. V is TRBV30 and J is TRBJ2-7; TRBD2 might be the D (6 bases). The CDR3 is 14 amino acids. Germline assignment: CDR1 GTSNPN and CDR2 SVGIG (reference sequence). V lost 3 bases and J 1 base, leaving 13 bases between the germline ends. The DNA read from the CDR3 is TGTGCCTGGAGGGCCGGGACTGGTTCCTACGAG. It yields the protein CAWRAGTGSYE. The whole CDR3 protein reads CAWRAGTGSYEQYF. Drawing the rest from reference TRBV30 and TRBJ2-7, the complete variable domain is SQTIHQWPATLVQPVGSPLSLECTVEGTSNPNLYWYRQAAGRGLQLLFYSVGIGQISSEVPQNLSASRPQDRQFILSSKKLLLSDSGFYLCAWRAGTGSYEQYFGPGTRLTVT.

This clone was found a few times. The sequenced fragment ends 3 residues before the CDR3 boundary, so the rest is inferred from the germline J gene. The chain uses TRBV20-1 and TRBJ2-7; TRBD2 agrees at 8 bases. The CDR3 covers 14 residues. The junction had 5 bases not matched to a gene; V was cut back by 0 bases and J by 4 bases. Germline loops: CDR1 DFQATT, CDR2 SNEGSKA (reference sequence). The CDR3 DNA, read in part, is TGCAGTGCTAGAGATCCTAGCGGGCGGTACGAG. Translated, it gives CSARDPSGRYE. The CDR3 reads in full as CSARDPSGRYEQYF.

This clone was seen a few times. The CDR3 extends 3 residues past the end of the read, so its final part is completed from the germline J gene. V and J are TRBV19 and TRBJ1-1, with TRBD1 matching over 7 bases. The CDR3 covers 15 residues. Germline CDR1 LNHDA, CDR2 SQIVND (reference sequence). J was trimmed by 5 bases and V by 4 bases; bases with no gene match: 10. Partial CDR3 DNA: TGTGCCAGTAGTACCATGTCCGCAGGGGGAACTGAA. It yields the protein CASSTMSAGGTE. The whole CDR3 region reads CASSTMSAGGTEAFF. The complete variable domain, with remaining parts taken from reference TRBV19 and TRBJ1-1, reads DGGITQSPKYLFRKEGQNVTLSCEQNLNHDAMYWYRQDPGQGLRLIYYSQIVNDFQKGDIAEGYSVSREKKESFPLTVTSAQKNPTAFYLCASSTMSAGGTEAFFGQGTRLTVV.

This clone has ten or more counts. The sequenced fragment ends 3 residues before the CDR3 boundary, so the rest is inferred from the germline J gene. This chain links TRBV5-1 with TRBJ2-6; 7 nucleotides line up with TRBD2. The J segment lost 4 bases and the V segment lost 1 base, leaving 11 bases of the junction unmatched. The CDR3 is 18 residues long. In germline, CDR1 is SGHRS, CDR2 YFSETQ. CDR3 in amino acids: CASSLIPGGSVGANVLTF. The CDR3 bases that were read are TGCGCCAGCAGCTTGATTCCCGGGGGGAGTGTAGGGGCCAACGTC.

This clone was counted ten times or more. The CDR3 end falls 3 residues outside the read, so it is completed with the germline J gene. The V call is TRBV7-7, the J call TRBJ2-7; 8 bases align to TRBD1. This CDR3 is built from 15 residues. V lost 4 bases and J lost 5; bases outside the gene matches: 10. Germline V gene lookup returns CDR1 SSHAT and CDR2 FNYEAQ (reference sequence). The part of the CDR3 DNA that was read is TGTGCCAGCAGCTCCGGGACAGGTCCCAATCACGAG. Translation gives CASSSGTGPNHE. The CDR3 in its entirety is CASSSGTGPNHEQYF.

This clone was detected a few times. One end of the junction does not line up with germline, which may come from a read error. From the germline J gene comes the end of the CDR3, since the read stops 3 residues before it. The chain combines TRBV29-1 with TRBJ1-2; the match to TRBD1 covers 11 bases. This CDR3 contains 16 residues. From germline, CDR1 is SQVTM and CDR2 ANQGSEA. The CDR3 region is CSGELGTGGSNYGYTF. Partial CDR3 DNA: TGCAGCGGTGAACTCGGGACAGGGGGGTCTAACTATGGC.